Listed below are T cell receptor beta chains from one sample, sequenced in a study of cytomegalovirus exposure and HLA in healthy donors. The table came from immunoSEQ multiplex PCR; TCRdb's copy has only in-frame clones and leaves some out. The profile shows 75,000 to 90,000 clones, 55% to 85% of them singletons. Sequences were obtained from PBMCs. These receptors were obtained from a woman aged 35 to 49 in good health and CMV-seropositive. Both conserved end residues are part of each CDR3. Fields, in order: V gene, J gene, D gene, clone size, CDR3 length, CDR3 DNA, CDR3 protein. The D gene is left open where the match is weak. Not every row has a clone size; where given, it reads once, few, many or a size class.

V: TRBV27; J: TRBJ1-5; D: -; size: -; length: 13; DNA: TGTGCCAGCAAACAGGGTATCGGTCAGCCCCAGCATTTT; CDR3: CASKQGIGQPQHF
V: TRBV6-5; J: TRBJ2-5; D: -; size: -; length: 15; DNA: TGTGCCAGCAGTTACTCGCAGGGTTTTGGAAAGACCCAGTACTTC; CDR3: CASSYSQGFGKTQYF
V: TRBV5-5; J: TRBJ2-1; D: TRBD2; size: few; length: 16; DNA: TGTGCCAGCAGCGGTACTAGCGGGATCGTAGGGAATGAGCAGTTCTTC; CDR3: CASSGTSGIVGNEQFF
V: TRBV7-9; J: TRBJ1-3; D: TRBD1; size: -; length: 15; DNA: TGTGCCAGCAGCTTACGACAGGGGGAAGGAAACACCATATATTTT; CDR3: CASSLRQGEGNTIYF
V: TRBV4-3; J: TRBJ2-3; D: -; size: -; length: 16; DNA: TGCGCCAGCAGCAAAAGAGGACAGACTAGCACAGATACGCAGTATTTT; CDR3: CASSKRGQTSTDTQYF
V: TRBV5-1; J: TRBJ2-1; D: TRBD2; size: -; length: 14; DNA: TGCGCCAGCAGCTCGCTAGCGGGAGGGGGAGAGCAGTTCTTC; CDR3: CASSSLAGGGEQFF
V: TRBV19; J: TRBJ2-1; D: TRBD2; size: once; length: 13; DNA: TGTGCTGCTAATAGCGGGGGCATCAATGAGCAGTTCTTC; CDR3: CAANSGGINEQFF
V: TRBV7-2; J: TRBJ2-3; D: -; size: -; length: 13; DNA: TGTGCCAGCAGCCCCCCTAGTCAAAATACGCAGTATTTT; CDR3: CASSPPSQNTQYF
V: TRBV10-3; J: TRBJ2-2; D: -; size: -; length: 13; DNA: TGTGCCATCGCCGGGGTGGACACCGGGGAGCTGTTTTTT; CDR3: CAIAGVDTGELFF
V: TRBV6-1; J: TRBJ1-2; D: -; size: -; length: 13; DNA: TGTGCCAGCAGTGAAATTGGCAGGGGAGGCTACACCTTC; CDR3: CASSEIGRGGYTF
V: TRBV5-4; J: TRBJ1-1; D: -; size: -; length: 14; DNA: TGTGCCAGCAGCTTGGACCAGGGCTACACTGAAGCTTTCTTT; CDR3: CASSLDQGYTEAFF
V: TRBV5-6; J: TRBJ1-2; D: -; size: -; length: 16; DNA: TGTGCCAGCAGCTTGCGACCAACCTGGGCGGGGAATGGCTACACCTTC; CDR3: CASSLRPTWAGNGYTF
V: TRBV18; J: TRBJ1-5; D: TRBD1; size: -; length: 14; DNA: TGTGCCAGCTCTCCTACAGGGGAGACTCAGCCCCAGCATTTT; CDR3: CASSPTGETQPQHF
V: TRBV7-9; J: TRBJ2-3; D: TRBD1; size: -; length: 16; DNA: TGTGCCAGCAGCCTAACAGGGGGCTATGTAGGGGATACGCAGTATTTT; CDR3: CASSLTGGYVGDTQYF
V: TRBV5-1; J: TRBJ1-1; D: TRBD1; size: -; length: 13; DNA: TGCGCCAGCAGCTTCGACAGGGGCACTGAAGCTTTCTTT; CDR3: CASSFDRGTEAFF
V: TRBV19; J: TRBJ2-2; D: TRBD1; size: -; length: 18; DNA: TGTGCCAGTAGGAGCGCGCGGCCGGGACAGGGGGACACCGGGGAGCTGTTTTTT; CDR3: CASRSARPGQGDTGELFF
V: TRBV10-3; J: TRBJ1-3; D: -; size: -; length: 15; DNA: TGTGCCATCAGTGAACAGGGTACGATGGTGGACACCATATATTTT; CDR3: CAISEQGTMVDTIYF
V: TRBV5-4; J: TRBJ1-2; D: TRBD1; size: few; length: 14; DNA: TGTGCCAGCAGCCCGGGACAGGGGGCGGATGGCTACACCTTC; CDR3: CASSPGQGADGYTF
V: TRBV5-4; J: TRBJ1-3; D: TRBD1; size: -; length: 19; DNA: TGTGCCAGCAGCTATCTAATTCCGGGACAGATCCTCTCTGGAAACACCATATATTTT; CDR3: CASSYLIPGQILSGNTIYF
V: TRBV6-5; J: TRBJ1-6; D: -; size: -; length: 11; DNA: TGTGCCAGCAGCTCAGGGGTAGTCCTCCACTTT; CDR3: CASSSGVVLHF
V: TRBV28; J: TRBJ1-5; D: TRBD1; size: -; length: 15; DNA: TGTGCCAGCAGTCGGGACAGGGGTGGCAATCAGCCCCAGCATTTT; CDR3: CASSRDRGGNQPQHF
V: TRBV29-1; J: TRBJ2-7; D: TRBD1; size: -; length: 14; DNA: TGCAGCGTTCTCTCGGGACAGATCTCCTACGAGCAGTACTTC; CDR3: CSVLSGQISYEQYF
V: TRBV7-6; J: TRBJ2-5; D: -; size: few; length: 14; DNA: TGTGCCAGCAGCTCAACGGGGGTGGTAGAGACCCAGTACTTC; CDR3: CASSSTGVVETQYF
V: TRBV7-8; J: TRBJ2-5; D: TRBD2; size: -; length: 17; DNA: TGTGCCAGCAGCTCCACGAGACTAGCGGAGTACCAAGAGACCCAGTACTTC; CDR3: CASSSTRLAEYQETQYF
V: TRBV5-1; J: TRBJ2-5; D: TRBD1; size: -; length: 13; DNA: TGCGCCAGCAGCTTGACAGGGGATACGGTGCAGTACTTC; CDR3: CASSLTGDTVQYF
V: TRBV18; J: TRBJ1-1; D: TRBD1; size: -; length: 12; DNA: TGTGCCAGCTCCCCGACAGGGACTGAAGCTTTCTTT; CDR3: CASSPTGTEAFF
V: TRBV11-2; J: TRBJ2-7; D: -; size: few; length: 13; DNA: TGTGCCAGCAGCTTACATAGCTCCTACGAGCAGTACTTC; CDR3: CASSLHSSYEQYF
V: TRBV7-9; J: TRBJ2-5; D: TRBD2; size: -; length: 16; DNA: TGTGCCAGCGGGACTAGCGGGGGGGCCGGAGGTGAGACCCAGTACTTC; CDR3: CASGTSGGAGGETQYF
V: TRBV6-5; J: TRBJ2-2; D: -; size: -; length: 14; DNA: TGTGCCAGCAGTTATGGAGCAAACACCGGGGAGCTGTTTTTT; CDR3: CASSYGANTGELFF
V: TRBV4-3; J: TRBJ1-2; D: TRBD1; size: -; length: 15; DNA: TGCGCCAGCAGCCAGGGGACAGGGAGTAACTATGGCTACCCCTTC; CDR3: CASSQGTGSNYGYPF
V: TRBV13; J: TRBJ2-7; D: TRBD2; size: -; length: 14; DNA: TGTGCCAGCAGCGTTAGCGGGAGTAGGCACGAGCAGTACTTC; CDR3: CASSVSGSRHEQYF
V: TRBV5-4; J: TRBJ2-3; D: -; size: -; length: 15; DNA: TGTGCCAGCAGCTTAGTGGGAGTTAACACAGATACGCAGTATTTT; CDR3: CASSLVGVNTDTQYF
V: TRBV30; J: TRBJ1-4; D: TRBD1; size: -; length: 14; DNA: TGTGCCTGGAGTACCGCTGCAGGGGGTGAAAAACTGTTTTTT; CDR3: CAWSTAAGGEKLFF
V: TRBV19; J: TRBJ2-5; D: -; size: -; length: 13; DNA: TGTGCCAGTAGTAGGTCAGAACAAGAGACCCAGTACTTC; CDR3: CASSRSEQETQYF
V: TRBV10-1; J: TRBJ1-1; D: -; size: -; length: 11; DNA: TGCGCCAGCAGTGCGGGTACTGAAGCTTTCTTT; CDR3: CASSAGTEAFF
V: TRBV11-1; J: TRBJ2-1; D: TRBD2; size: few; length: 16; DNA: TGTGCCAGCAGCTTAGTTAGCGGGGGGGTATACAATGAGCAGTTCTTC; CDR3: CASSLVSGGVYNEQFF
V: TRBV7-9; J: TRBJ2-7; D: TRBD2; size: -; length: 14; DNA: TGTGCCAGCAGCCCCTGGGGGGGGGACTACGAGCAGTACTTC; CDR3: CASSPWGGDYEQYF
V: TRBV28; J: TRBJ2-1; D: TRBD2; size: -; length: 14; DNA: TGTGCCAGCACAGGACTAGCGGGAGTGGGCGAGCAGTTCTTC; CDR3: CASTGLAGVGEQFF
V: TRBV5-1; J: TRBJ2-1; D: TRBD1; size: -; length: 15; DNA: TGCGCCAGCAGCTTGGGACAGGGGTCCTACAATGAGCAGTTCTTC; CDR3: CASSLGQGSYNEQFF
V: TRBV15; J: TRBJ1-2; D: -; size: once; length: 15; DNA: TGTGCCACCAGCGAGAGAGTGGGTTCAGGGGATGGCTACACCTTC; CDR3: CATSERVGSGDGYTF
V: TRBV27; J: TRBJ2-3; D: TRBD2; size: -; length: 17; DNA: TGTGCCAGCAGTTTAATTCTCGTAGCGGGGGGCACAGATACGCAGTATTTT; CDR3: CASSLILVAGGTDTQYF
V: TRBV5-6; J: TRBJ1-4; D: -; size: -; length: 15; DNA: TGTGCCAGCAGCCGACGAACGGGGGGCTATGAAAAACTGTTTTTT; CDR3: CASSRRTGGYEKLFF
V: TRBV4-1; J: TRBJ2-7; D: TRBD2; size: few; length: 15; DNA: TGCGCCAGCAGCCCCGGGTGGGGGGGGACCTACGAGCAGTACTTC; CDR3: CASSPGWGGTYEQYF
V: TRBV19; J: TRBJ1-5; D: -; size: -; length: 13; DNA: TGTGCCAGTAGTATACCCCAAAATCAGCCCCAGCATTTT; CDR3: CASSIPQNQPQHF
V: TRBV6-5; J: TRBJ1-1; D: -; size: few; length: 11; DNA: TGTGCCACCCGGTTGAGCACTGAAGCTTTCTTT; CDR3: CATRLSTEAFF
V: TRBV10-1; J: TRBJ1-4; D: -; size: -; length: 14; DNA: TGCGCCAGCAGCCCCGGGACAACTAATGAAAAACTGTTTTTT; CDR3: CASSPGTTNEKLFF
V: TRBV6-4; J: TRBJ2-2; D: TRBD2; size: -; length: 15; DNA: TGTGCCAGCAGTGTCCTAGCGGGGAACACCGGGGAGCTGTTTTTT; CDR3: CASSVLAGNTGELFF
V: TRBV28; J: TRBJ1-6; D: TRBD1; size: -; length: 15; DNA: TGTGCCAGCAGGGATCAACAGGGGGCAGGGTCACCCCTCCACTTT; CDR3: CASRDQQGAGSPLHF
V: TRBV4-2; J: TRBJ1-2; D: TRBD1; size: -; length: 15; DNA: TGTGCCAGCAGCCAAGGGGGGACAGGGGCCTATGGCTACACCTTC; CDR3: CASSQGGTGAYGYTF
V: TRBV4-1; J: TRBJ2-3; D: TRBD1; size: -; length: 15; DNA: TGCGCCAGCAGTGCCGGGACAGTTTCCACAGATACGCAGTATTTT; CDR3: CASSAGTVSTDTQYF
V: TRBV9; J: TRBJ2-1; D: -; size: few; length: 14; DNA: TGTGCCAGCAGCGTAGCTTATCGAGCTAATGAGCAGTTCTTC; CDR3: CASSVAYRANEQFF
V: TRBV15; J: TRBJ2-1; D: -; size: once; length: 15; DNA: TGTGCCACCAGCAGTGGCAAGCGGACTGACAATGAGCAGTTCTTC; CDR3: CATSSGKRTDNEQFF
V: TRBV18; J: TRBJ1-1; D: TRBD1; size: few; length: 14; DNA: TGTGCCAGCTCACCACCGGAGGGGGCGCGTACGGCTTTCTTT; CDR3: CASSPPEGARTAFF
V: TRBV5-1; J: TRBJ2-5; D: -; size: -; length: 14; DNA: TGCGCCAGCAGCTTGGGCCAGGAAGGAGAGACCCAGTACTTC; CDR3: CASSLGQEGETQYF
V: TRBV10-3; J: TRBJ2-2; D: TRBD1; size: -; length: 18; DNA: TGTGCCATCAGTGCCAGACAGGGCCTCCATGGGGACACCGGGGAGCTGTTTTTT; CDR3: CAISARQGLHGDTGELFF
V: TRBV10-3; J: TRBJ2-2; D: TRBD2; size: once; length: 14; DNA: TGTGCCATCACACAGCGGGACAACACCGGGGAGCTGTTTTTT; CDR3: CAITQRDNTGELFF
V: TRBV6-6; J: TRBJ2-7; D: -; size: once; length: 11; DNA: TGTGCCAGCCGTCTTACCTACGAGCAGTACTTC; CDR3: CASRLTYEQYF